This T cell receptor beta chain was sequenced during a study of OX40 agonist ivuxolimab in advanced cancers. Describing the broader study: Ivuxolimab was a fully human IgG2 agonistic monoclonal antibody targeting the costimulatory receptor OX40 (CD134). Intravenous ivuxolimab was administered to patients every 2 weeks at six dose levels: 0.01, 0.1, 0.3, 1.5, 3 and 10 mg/kg. Of the approximately 50 dose-escalation patients, hepatocellular carcinoma was present in about 20, melanoma in approximately 15, renal cell carcinoma in 9 and head and neck cancer in 9. The dose-escalation cohort was 82.7% male with a mean age of about 58 years, ranging from roughly 23 to 85. Patients were allowed to have had prior anti-PD-1, anti-PD-L1 or anti-CTLA-4 therapy, and approximately 41% of the dose-escalation patients had previously received checkpoint inhibitors. Partial responses were achieved by three dose-escalation patients, of whom one had hepatocellular carcinoma and two had cutaneous melanoma. The point of sequencing TCRbeta in the periphery was to test whether ivuxolimab changed TCR sequence diversity and drove clonal T-cell expansion. The paper describes the monotherapy dose-escalation part (N ≈ 51 patients) of the phase I trial of ivuxolimab.

Genomic DNA was extracted from sorted cells for sequencing of the TCRbeta CDR3 region. The immunoSEQ Assay was used to sequence the TCRbeta CDR3 regions. TCRdb retrieved this table from immuneACCESS and kept in-frame rearrangements only. Not all clones are present; in checked studies, unresolved V genes account for under half, and no reason is known for the remainder. The sample table shows some 50,000 clones, and 75% to 90% are seen once. The ten biggest clones cover 12% of the sample. Comments on this clone: Its antigen remains undetermined. Base qualities are not at hand, and no much larger clone is one base apart.

What the work shows at the level of the full study, not this receptor alone: Low levels of normalized T-cell clonal expansion were also seen in some nonresponding patients. At doses of 0.1 to 3.0 mg/kg, clonal expansion of both CD4+ and CD8+ blood T cells was observed from baseline to week 6. After ivuxolimab, expanded clones were on average more numerous among CD8+ T cells than among CD4+ T cells. Partial responders in the 0.1-3.0 mg/kg groups had among the lowest normalized peripheral clonal expansion, especially among CD8+ T cells. The antigen specificity of the clonally expanded peripheral T cells was not determined.

V is shortened by 6 bases, J by 6 bases, and the region joining them spans 20 bases. The germline V gene sets CDR1 to SNHLY and CDR2 to FYNNEI. The CDR3, from cysteine to phenylalanine, totals 15 residues. Left in the record is the CDR3 DNA by itself, 45 bases read in frame from the first base. The trial excluded patients who had a history of autoimmune disease or who were on systemic immunosuppression. In every dose cohort, peripheral blood was drawn for TCR sequencing at baseline, cycle 4 day 1, and cycle 7 day 1. Samples were obtained from an open-label, multicenter, first-in-human phase I dose-escalation trial of ivuxolimab. Adults with locally advanced or metastatic head and neck squamous cell, hepatocellular, melanoma or renal cell carcinoma were enrolled in the trial. CD4+ and CD8+ T cells were sorted separately from peripheral blood before TCR sequencing.

This receptor was identified in an adult with an advanced solid tumor such as melanoma, head and neck, liver or kidney cancer. The V gene is TRBV2 and the J gene is TRBJ2-5; 6 matching bases give a weak D call of TRBD1. This material consisted of CD4+ or CD8+ T cells sorted from blood, taken in a trial of the OX40 agonist ivuxolimab. The DNA sequence is as follows: TGTGCCAGCAGCCCCAATGGGGGCGGGCTCAAGACCCAGTACTTC. This yields the protein CASSPNGGGLKTQYF.